These T cell receptor beta chains were read from a single sample in a study of post-analysis software for immune sequencing data. TCRdb redid the calling of the PCR reads with MiXCR, one entry per CDR3 protein. The table includes some 690,000 distinct CDR3 sequences, 25% to 30% detected once. Material: blood. The receptors come from a girl under 18 with multiple sclerosis. Both conserved end residues are trimmed from each CDR3.

J gene | CDR3 length | V gene | CDR3 protein
TRBJ1-6 | 14 | TRBV7-2 | ASSPSQGSIGSPLH
TRBJ2-1 | 13 | TRBV6-4 | ASSDMASGRAIRF
TRBJ2-1 | 12 | TRBV24-1 | AASDSRAAWGQF
TRBJ2-7 | 12 | TRBV20-1 | SASSGRDSYEQY
TRBJ2-7 | 13 | TRBV4-3 | ASSQEISVSYEQY
TRBJ1-2 | 10 | TRBV29-1 | SVGDRAGGYT
TRBJ2-7 | 13 | TRBV7-2 | ASSTYPARSYEQY
TRBJ1-4 | 13 | TRBV7-6 | ASSREAGDQEKLF
TRBJ2-7 | 11 | TRBV27 | ASSLGLAGEQY
TRBJ2-7 | 11 | TRBV6-5 | ASSRPDNYEQY
TRBJ2-7 | 11 | TRBV10-3 | AISDPGRYEQY
TRBJ2-1 | 11 | TRBV12-5 | ASGWDTYNEQF
TRBJ1-1 | 9 | TRBV29-1 | EIRTNTEAF
TRBJ2-1 | 11 | TRBV5-1 | ASSTGPNNEQF
TRBJ1-1 | 13 | TRBV11-2 | ASIRTGALNTEAF